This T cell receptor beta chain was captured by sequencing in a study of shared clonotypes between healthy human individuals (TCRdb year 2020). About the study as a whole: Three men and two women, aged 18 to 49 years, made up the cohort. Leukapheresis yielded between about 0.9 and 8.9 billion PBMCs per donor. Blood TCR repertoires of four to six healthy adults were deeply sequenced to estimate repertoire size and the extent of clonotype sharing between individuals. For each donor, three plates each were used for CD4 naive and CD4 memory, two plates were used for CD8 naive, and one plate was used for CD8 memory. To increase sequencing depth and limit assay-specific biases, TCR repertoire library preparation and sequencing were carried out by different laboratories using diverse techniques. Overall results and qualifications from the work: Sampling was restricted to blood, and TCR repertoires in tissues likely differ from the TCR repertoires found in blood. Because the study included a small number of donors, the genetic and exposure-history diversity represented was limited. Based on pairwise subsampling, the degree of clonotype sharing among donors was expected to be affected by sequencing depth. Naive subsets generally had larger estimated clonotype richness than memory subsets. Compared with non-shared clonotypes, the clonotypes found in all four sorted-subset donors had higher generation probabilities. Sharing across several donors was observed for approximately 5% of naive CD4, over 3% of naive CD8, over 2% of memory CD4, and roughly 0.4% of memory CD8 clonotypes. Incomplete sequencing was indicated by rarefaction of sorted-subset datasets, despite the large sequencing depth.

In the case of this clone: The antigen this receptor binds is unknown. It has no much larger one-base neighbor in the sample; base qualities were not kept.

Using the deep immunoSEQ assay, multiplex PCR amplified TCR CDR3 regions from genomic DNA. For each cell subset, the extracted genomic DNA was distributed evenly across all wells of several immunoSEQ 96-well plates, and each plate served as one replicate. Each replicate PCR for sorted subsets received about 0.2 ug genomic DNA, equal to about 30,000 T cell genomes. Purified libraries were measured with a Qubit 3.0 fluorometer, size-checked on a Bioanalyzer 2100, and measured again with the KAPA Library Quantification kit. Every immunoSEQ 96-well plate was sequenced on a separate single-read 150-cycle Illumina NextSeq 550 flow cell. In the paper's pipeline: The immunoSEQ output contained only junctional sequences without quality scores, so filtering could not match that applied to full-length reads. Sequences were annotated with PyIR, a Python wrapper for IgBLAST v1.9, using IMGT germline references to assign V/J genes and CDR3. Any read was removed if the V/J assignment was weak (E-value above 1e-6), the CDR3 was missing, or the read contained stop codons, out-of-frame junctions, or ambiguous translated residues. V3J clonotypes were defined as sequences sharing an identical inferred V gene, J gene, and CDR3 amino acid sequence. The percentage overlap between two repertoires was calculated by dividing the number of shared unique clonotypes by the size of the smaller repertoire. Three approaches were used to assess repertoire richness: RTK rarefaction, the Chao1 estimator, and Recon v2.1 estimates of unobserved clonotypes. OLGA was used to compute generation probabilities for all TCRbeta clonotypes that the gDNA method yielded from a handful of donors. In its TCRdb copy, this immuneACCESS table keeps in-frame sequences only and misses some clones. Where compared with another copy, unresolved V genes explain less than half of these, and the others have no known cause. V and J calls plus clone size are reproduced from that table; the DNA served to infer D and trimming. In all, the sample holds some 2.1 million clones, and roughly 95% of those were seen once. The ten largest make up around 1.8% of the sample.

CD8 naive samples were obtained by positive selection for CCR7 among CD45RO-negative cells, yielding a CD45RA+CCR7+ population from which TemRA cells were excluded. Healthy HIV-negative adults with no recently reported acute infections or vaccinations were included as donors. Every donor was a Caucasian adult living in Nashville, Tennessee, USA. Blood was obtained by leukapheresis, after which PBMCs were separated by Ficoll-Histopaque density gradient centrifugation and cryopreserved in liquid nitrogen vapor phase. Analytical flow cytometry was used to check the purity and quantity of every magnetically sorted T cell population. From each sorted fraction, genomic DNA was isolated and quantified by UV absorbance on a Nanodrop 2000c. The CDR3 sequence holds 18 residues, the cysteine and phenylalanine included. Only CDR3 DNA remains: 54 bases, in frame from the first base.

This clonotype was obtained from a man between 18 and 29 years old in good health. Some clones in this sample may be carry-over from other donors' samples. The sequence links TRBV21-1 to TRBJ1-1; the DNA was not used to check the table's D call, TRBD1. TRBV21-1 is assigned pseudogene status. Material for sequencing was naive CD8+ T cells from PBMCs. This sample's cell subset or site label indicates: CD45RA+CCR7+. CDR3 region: CASSMGILNRLMNTEAFF. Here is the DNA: TGTGCCAGCAGCATGGGGATTTTAAACAGGCTCATGAACACTGAAGCTTTCTTT.